This entry is about one T cell receptor beta chain. This CDR3 contains 12 residues. Trimming removed 0 bases at V and 7 bases at J, with 7 bases between. CDR1 and CDR2 (germline): SGHNT, YYREEE (reference sequence). 60 Vbeta and 13 Jbeta primers were used in PCR. Clones were sequenced by immunoSEQ multiplex PCR, and TCRdb holds only the in-frame ones, with some missing. This repertoire includes roughly 120,000 clones. The data derive from a study of cytomegalovirus exposure and HLA in healthy donors. V and J are TRBV5-4 and TRBJ1-1; no clear D gene. This clonotype was obtained from a man younger than 30 in good health and CMV-seronegative. The material sequenced was PBMCs. CDR3 bases: TGTGCCAGCAGCTTGGAGACGGGTGAAGCTTTCTTT. This translates into CASSLETGEAFF.